What follows are 22 T cell receptor beta chains derived from one specimen sequenced in a study of graft-versus-host responses after intestinal transplantation. Their recognized antigens are unknown. Assay used: immunoSEQ multiplex PCR; TCRdb lists only in-frame clones, some missing. Of over 85,000 clones in the sample, 91% were seen once. The sample here was unstimulated CD4+ T cells sorted from spleen or lymph node cells, taken before transplant. These receptors all come from a human donor who was the organ donor for an intestinal transplant.

The CDR3 DNA is TGTGCCAGCAGTAAACAGGGGAACACTGAAGCTTTCTTT. It yields the protein CASSKQGNTEAFF. The genes are TRBV6-1 and TRBJ1-1; perhaps TRBD1 as D (6 bases). Trimming took off 5 bases at V and 1 base at J, with 8 bases between the two ends. Germline lookup yields CDR1 MNHNS and CDR2 SASEGT. CDR3 length equals 13 residues.

On this clone: The junction does not match germline at one end; this may be a read error. The J gene is TRBJ2-7, the V gene TRBV9; the D gene is possibly TRBD1 (6 bases). CDR1 is SGDLS and CDR2 is YYNGEE in the germline V gene. The CDR3 spans 13 residues. CDR3 amino acids: CASSVRDNYGQYF. The CDR3 bases are TGTGCCAGCAGCGTTCGGGACAACTACGGGCAGTACTTC.

This clone was seen once. The chain links TRBV7-3 to TRBJ1-2, with D perhaps TRBD1 (5 bases). The V end was cut by 0 bases, the J end by 3 bases, with 8 bases between. Germline V gives CDR1 SGHTA, CDR2 FQGTGA. The CDR3 runs 14 residues. As DNA, the CDR3 is TGTGCCAGCAGCTTAACAGGGGCGGACTATGGCTACACCTTC. Translation gives CASSLTGADYGYTF.

The chain has TRBV4-1 and TRBJ1-2, with a weak D call TRBD1 (6 bases). The CDR3 loop spans 14 amino acids. Trimming took 1 base from V and 6 from J, leaving 12 bases between them. Germline CDR1 and CDR2: MGHRA and YSYEKL. The CDR3 is CASSQVNRADGYTF. CDR3 DNA: TGCGCCAGCAGCCAAGTCAACAGGGCGGATGGCTACACCTTC.

The chain uses TRBV4-3 and TRBJ2-3; possibly TRBD2 for D (5 bases). Trimming left V 0 bases short and J 6 bases short, with 19 bases between. The germline gives CDR1 LGHNA, CDR2 YSLEER. The CDR3 has 17 residues. The CDR3 DNA reads as TGCGCCAGCAGCCAAGATTCGTTTGGTATCAGAGGGGATACGCAGTATTTT. This encodes CASSQDSFGIRGDTQYF.

This clone was seen only a few times. The chain employs TRBV28 and TRBJ2-5; perhaps TRBD2 as D (7 bases). This CDR3 has 14 amino acids. Germline values: CDR1 MDHEN, CDR2 SYDVKM. Trimming removed 3 bases from V and 6 bases from J, with 14 bases in between. The CDR3 is CASSFRGAVQTQYF. The CDR3 region has the DNA TGTGCCAGCAGTTTCCGGGGGGCCGTACAGACCCAGTACTTC. The complete variable domain, with remaining parts taken from reference TRBV28 and TRBJ2-5, reads DVKVTQSSRYLVKRTGEKVFLECVQDMDHENMFWYRQDPGLGLRLIYFSYDVKMKEKGDIPEGYSVSREKKERFSLILESASTNQTSMYLCASSFRGAVQTQYFGPGTRLLVL.

V is TRBV5-1 and J is TRBJ1-1, with D maybe TRBD1 (5 bases). V lost 4 bases, J lost 1 base, and 11 bases lay in between. CDR1 SGHRS and CDR2 YFSETQ come from the germline V gene. CDR3 length equals 14 residues. The CDR3 DNA reads as TGCGCCAGCAGCCCGGGTGGGGCGAACACTGAAGCTTTCTTT. This codes for CASSPGGANTEAFF.

The chain has TRBV7-2 and TRBJ1-5; TRBD1 aligns across 7 bases. The V and J ends lost 1 base and 1 base, in that order; junction bases with no gene match: 1. From germline, CDR1 is SGHTA and CDR2 FQGNSA. The CDR3 runs 15 residues. This CDR3 is CASSLEGASNQPQHF. CDR3 in DNA: TGTGCCAGCAGCTTAGAGGGGGCAAGCAATCAGCCCCAGCATTTT.

This chain joins TRBV19 and TRBJ1-5; D unclear. The CDR3 totals 13 residues. Germline V gene lookup returns CDR1 LNHDA and CDR2 SQIVND (reference sequence). Trimming took off 5 bases at V and 7 bases at J, with 12 bases between the two ends. The CDR3 DNA follows: TGTGCCAGTAGTTATAGTTTAGAACAGCCCCAGCATTTT. Its translation is CASSYSLEQPQHF.

This rearrangement joins TRBV30 to TRBJ2-2; 7 bases match TRBD2. The CDR3 runs to 13 residues. Per germline, CDR1 GTSNPN and CDR2 SVGIG (reference sequence). The V gene end was trimmed by 5 bases and the J gene end by 4 bases; junction bases not matched to a gene: 4. The chain's CDR3 is CAWRTRGTGELFF. DNA of the CDR3: TGTGCCTGGCGGACTAGGGGCACCGGGGAGCTGTTTTTT.

The chain has TRBV29-1 and TRBJ2-7; 7 positions match TRBD1. V trimming: 4 bases; J trimming: 3 bases; junction bases outside the gene matches: 3. Germline lookup yields CDR1 SQVTM and CDR2 ANQGSEA. The length of the CDR3 is 12 residues. The CDR3 loop is CSVVGTDYEQYF. Written as DNA, the CDR3 is TGCAGCGTTGTTGGGACAGACTACGAGCAGTACTTC.

The gene calls are TRBV18 and TRBJ2-7, with D perhaps TRBD1 (6 bases). The V gene lost 5 bases and the J gene lost 0 bases, with 11 bases spanning the gap. This CDR3 spans 14 amino acids. Germline assignment: CDR1 KGHSH and CDR2 LQKENI. In nucleotides, the CDR3 is TGTGCCAGCTCAAAGGACAGCGACTCCTACGAGCAGTACTTC. Its protein product is CASSKDSDSYEQYF.

A remark on this clone: One end of the junction is discordant with germline, which a read error may explain. The chain is built from TRBV15 and TRBJ1-2; maybe TRBD1 (6 bases). The CDR3 is made up of 16 amino acids. Germline lookup yields CDR1 LNHNV and CDR2 YYDKDF (reference sequence). This CDR3 is CATSRLRDRPNSGYTF. As DNA, the CDR3 is TGTGCCACCAGCAGGCTTAGAGACAGGCCCAACTCTGGCTACACCTTC.

This chain joins TRBV7-2 and TRBJ1-1; D not certain. The germline V gene has CDR1 SGHTA and CDR2 FQGNSA. The CDR3 runs to 11 residues. The V and J ends lost 3 bases and 8 bases respectively, with 7 bases between them. The CDR3 spells CASSLYSEAFF. Here the CDR3 DNA reads TGTGCCAGCAGCTTGTACTCGGAAGCTTTCTTT.

The chain uses TRBV7-2 and TRBJ1-3; 8 nucleotides agree with TRBD1. Germline lookup yields CDR1 SGHTA and CDR2 FQGNSA. Trimming at V came to 1 base and at J to 2 bases, leaving 1 base not matched to a gene. CDR3 length: 15 residues. The CDR3: CASSLEQGAGNTIYF. CDR3 coding DNA: TGTGCCAGCAGCTTAGAACAGGGGGCTGGAAACACCATATATTTT.

V and J are TRBV4-3 and TRBJ2-3; 7 bases fit TRBD2. This CDR3 region has 19 residues. V shed 0 bases and J 0 bases; nucleotides not matched to a gene: 12. Looked up from germline, CDR1 is LGHNA and CDR2 is YSLEER. The CDR3 loop is CASSQELGGDPPSTDTQYF. The CDR3 coding sequence is TGCGCCAGCAGCCAAGAGTTGGGGGGGGACCCACCTAGCACAGATACGCAGTATTTT.

V and J are TRBV5-1 and TRBJ2-5, with no clear D. With 4 bases removed from V and 5 bases from J, the gap between germline ends came to 21 bases. The CDR3 is 16 residues long. Per the germline V gene, CDR1 is SGHRS and CDR2 is YFSETQ. The CDR3 protein is CASSPSPALVGETQYF. The CDR3 nucleotides are TGCGCCAGCAGCCCCTCCCCAGCGCTTGTAGGTGAGACCCAGTACTTC.

The chain carries TRBV27 and TRBJ1-2; no clear D. Germline V gene data show CDR1 as MNHEY and CDR2 as SMNVEV (reference sequence). With 3 bases removed from V and 4 bases from J, the gap between germline ends came to 12 bases. The CDR3 is made up of 14 amino acids. The CDR3 DNA reads TGTGCCAGCAGTTTGGGCTTCCCCGGCTATGGCTACACCTTC. It translates to CASSLGFPGYGYTF.

The chain has TRBV25-1 and TRBJ2-7, with D perhaps matching TRBD1 (5 bases). V was cut by 3 bases and J by 2 bases, with 8 bases left in between. CDR1 and CDR2 from the germline V gene are MGHDK and SYGVNS. CDR3 length equals 13 residues. This CDR3 reads CASSDRAPYEQYF. In DNA form, the CDR3 reads TGTGCCAGCAGTGACAGGGCCCCCTACGAGCAGTACTTC.

The J gene is TRBJ2-2, the V gene TRBV5-1; D may be TRBD2 (5 bases). Trimming took off 3 bases at V and 6 bases at J, with 12 bases between the two ends. This CDR3 comprises 14 residues. Germline CDR1 and CDR2: SGHRS and YFSETQ. DNA for the CDR3: TGCGCCAGCAGCTCGGGATGGGTAGCCGGGGAGCTGTTTTTT. Its protein product is CASSSGWVAGELFF.

The chain has TRBV19 and TRBJ1-3, with D possibly matching TRBD1 (6 bases). Germline assignment: CDR1 LNHDA and CDR2 SQIVND (reference sequence). This CDR3 comprises 16 residues. The V gene lost 5 bases and the J gene lost 0 bases, with 14 bases spanning the gap. CDR3 nucleotide sequence: TGTGCCAGTAGTCTACAGGGACACTTCTCTGGAAACACCATATATTTT. Amino acids: CASSLQGHFSGNTIYF.

This chain links TRBV7-2 with TRBJ2-7; 11 bases line up with TRBD2. After removal of 7 bases from V and 2 bases from J, the junction contained 7 bases not matched to a gene. Germline V gene lookup returns CDR1 SGHTA and CDR2 FQGNSA. CDR3 size: 15 residues. The CDR3 protein is CASTRGLAVTYEQYF. DNA for the CDR3: TGTGCCAGCACTCGGGGACTAGCGGTTACCTACGAGCAGTACTTC.